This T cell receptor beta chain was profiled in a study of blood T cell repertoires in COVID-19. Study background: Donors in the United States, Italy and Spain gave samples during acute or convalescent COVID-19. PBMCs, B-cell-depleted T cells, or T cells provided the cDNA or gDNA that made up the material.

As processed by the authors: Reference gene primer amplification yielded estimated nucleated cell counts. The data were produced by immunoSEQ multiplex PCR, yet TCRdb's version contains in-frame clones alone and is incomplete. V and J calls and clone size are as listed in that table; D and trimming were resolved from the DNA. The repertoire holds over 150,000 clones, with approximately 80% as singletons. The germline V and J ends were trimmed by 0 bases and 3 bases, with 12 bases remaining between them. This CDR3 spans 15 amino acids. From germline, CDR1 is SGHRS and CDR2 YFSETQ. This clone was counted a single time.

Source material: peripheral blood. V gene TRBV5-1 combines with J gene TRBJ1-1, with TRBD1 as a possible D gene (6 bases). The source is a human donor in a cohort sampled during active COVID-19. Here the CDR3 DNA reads TGCGCCAGCAGCTTGGGGAGGGGGAGGGACACTGAAGCTTTCTTT. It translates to CASSLGRGRDTEAFF. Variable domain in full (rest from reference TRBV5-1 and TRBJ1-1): KAGVTQTPRYLIKTRGQQVTLSCSPISGHRSVSWYQQTPGQGLQFLFEYFSETQRNKGNFPGRFSGRQFSNSRSEMNVSTLELGDSALYLCASSLGRGRDTEAFFGQGTRLTVV.